This T cell receptor (beta chain) was identified during a study of beta chain features in type 1 diabetes. General study results and limits: There was a moderate but significant shortening of TCRB CDR3s in all four CD4+ subsets of Type 1 diabetes patients.

V was pared by 3 bases and J by 1 base, with 13 bases of the junction left unmatched. Per germline, CDR1 SGDLS and CDR2 YYNGEE. The CDR3 consists of 17 residues. Via the markers CD45RO/CCR7/CD25/CD127/CD95/CD27, stem cell-like memory, regulatory, central memory and naive CD4+ cells were sorted. TCRB transcripts that were expressed got sequenced, as all of the isolated RNA had been reverse transcribed. Method: immunoSEQ multiplex PCR; TCRdb's copy keeps in-frame clones and lacks some. Of roughly 160,000 clones listed, roughly 8% were seen once; the top ten hold 0.5%. This clone turned up a few times. What it binds is not known.

The sequence came from a man aged 18 to 29 with type 1 diabetes. This chain uses TRBV9 with TRBJ2-7; 7 bases are a match to TRBD1. The sample comprised central memory CD4+ T cells from blood. The CDR3 DNA follows: TGTGCCAGCAGCGCAACCCCCGTGTCAGGGGGTTCCTACGAGCAGTACTTC. It codes for CASSATPVSGGSYEQYF. Variable domain in full (rest from reference TRBV9 and TRBJ2-7): DSGVTQTPKHLITATGQRVTLRCSPRSGDLSVYWYQQSLDQGLQFLIQYYNGEERAKGNILERFSAQQFPDLHSELNLSSLELGDSALYFCASSATPVSGGSYEQYFGPGTRLTVT.